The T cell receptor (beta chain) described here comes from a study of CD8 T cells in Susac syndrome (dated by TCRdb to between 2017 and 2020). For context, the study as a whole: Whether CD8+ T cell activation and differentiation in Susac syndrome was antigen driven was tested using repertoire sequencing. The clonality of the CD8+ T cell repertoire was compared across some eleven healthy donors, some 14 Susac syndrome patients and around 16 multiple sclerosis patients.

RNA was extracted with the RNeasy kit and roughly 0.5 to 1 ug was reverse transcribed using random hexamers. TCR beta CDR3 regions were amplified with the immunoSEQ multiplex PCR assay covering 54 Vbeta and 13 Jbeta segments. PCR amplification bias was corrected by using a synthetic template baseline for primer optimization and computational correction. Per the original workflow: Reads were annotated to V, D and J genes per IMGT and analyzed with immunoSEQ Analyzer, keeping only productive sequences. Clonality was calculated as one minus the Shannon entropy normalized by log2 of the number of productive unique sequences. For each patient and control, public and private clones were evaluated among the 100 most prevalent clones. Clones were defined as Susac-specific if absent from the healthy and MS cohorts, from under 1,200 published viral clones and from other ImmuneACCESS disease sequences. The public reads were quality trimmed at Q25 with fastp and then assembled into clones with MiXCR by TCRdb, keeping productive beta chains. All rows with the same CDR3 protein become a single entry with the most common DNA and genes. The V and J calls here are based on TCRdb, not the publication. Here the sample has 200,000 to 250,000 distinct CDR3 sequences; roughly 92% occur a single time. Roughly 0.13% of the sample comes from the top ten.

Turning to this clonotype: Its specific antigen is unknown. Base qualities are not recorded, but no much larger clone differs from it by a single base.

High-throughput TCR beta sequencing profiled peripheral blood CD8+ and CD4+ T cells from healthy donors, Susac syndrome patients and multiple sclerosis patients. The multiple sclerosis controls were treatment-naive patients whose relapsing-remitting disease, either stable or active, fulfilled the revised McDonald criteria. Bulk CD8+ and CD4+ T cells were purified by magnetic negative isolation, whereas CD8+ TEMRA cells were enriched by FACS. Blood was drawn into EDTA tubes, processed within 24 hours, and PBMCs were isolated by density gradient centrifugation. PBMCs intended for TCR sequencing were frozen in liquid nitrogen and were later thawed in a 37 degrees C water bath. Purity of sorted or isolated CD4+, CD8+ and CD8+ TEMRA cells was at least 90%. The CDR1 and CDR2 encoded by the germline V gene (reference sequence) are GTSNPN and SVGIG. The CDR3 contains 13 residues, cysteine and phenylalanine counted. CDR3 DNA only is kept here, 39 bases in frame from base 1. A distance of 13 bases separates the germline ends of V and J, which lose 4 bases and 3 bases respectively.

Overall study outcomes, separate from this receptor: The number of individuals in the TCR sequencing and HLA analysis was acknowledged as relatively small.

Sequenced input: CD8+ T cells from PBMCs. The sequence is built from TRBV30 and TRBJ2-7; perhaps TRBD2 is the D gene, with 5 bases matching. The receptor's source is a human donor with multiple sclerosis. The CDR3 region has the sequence CAWTGETNYEQYF. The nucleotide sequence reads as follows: TGTGCCTGGACCGGGGAGACTAACTACGAGCAGTACTTC.